These T cell receptor beta chains were read from a single sample in a study of Tregs in tolerant kidney transplant recipients. No antigen has been assigned to these receptors. Sequenced by immunoSEQ multiplex PCR; TCRdb stores in-frame clones only, minus some. The data contain more than 25,000 clones, 82% of them singletons. What was sequenced was Tregs from blood cultured with allogeneic cells. Receptors originate from a human donor in good health. Both conserved end residues are part of each CDR3. D genes are given only for firm matches. Clone size is stated in some rows and not others, as once, few, many or a class when expanded.

V	size	D	J	DNA	CDR3
TRBV19	NA	TRBD1	TRBJ2-6	TGTGCCAGTAGTATACGGACAGGGGTCTCTGGGGCCAACGTCCTGACTTTC	CASSIRTGVSGANVLTF
TRBV7-9	once	NA	TRBJ1-1	TGTGCCAGCAGCTTAGCTTCTGAAGCTTTCTTT	CASSLASEAFF
TRBV6-6	NA	NA	TRBJ2-1	TGTGCCAGCACCCCCAAAATGGATGAGCAGTTCTTC	CASTPKMDEQFF
TRBV4-2	NA	NA	TRBJ2-7	TGTGCCAGCAGCCAAGATGGCCCTGTCGGTCTCAGGGTCGGGAGCTCCTACGAGCAGTACTTC	CASSQDGPVGLRVGSSYEQYF
TRBV7-2	NA	NA	TRBJ2-3	TGTGCCAGCAGCCGCTTATGGGCAGATACGCAGTATTTT	CASSRLWADTQYF
TRBV25-1	NA	NA	TRBJ2-3	TGTGCCAGCAGTGAATTACTCGAGTACGCAAATACGCAGTATTTT	CASSELLEYANTQYF
TRBV5-5	NA	TRBD2	TRBJ2-1	TGTGCCAGCAGCTTGGACGAGCGGGAGTATAATGAGCAGTTCTTC	CASSLDEREYNEQFF
TRBV7-9	NA	NA	TRBJ2-2	TGTGCCAGCAGCCCCCCCGGCAGGCTAAACACCGGGGAGCTGTTTTTT	CASSPPGRLNTGELFF
TRBV5-6	NA	NA	TRBJ1-6	TGTGCCAGCAGCGGGCTCGGGGACTCCGAGCCCCTCCACTTT	CASSGLGDSEPLHF
TRBV27	NA	TRBD2	TRBJ2-7	TGTGCCAGCAGTCCAACGGGGGCGGGAGGAGGCTACGAGCAGTACTTC	CASSPTGAGGGYEQYF
TRBV18	NA	NA	TRBJ2-7	TGTGCCAGCTCACCTGGGACATCACGGGAGCAGTACTTC	CASSPGTSREQYF
TRBV19	NA	NA	TRBJ1-1	TGTGCCAGTAAGCTTACGGCCGGGGGTGAAGCTTTCTTT	CASKLTAGGEAFF
TRBV7-3	NA	TRBD1	TRBJ2-1	TGTGCCAGCAGCCCGACCGGGACAGGGGGCTCCTACAATGAGCAGTTCTTC	CASSPTGTGGSYNEQFF
TRBV6-5	medium-sized	NA	TRBJ2-7	TGTGCCAGCAGTTACTGGGTGGGCTACGAGCAGTACTTC	CASSYWVGYEQYF
TRBV9	NA	NA	TRBJ2-1	TGTGCCAGCAGCCGCCGGGCGTCGGGGAATGAGCAGTTCTTC	CASSRRASGNEQFF
TRBV14	once	TRBD1	TRBJ1-4	TGTGCCAGCAGCCGGTGGACAGGGCGGAATGAAAAACTGTTTTTT	CASSRWTGRNEKLFF
TRBV21-1	NA	NA	TRBJ2-7	TGTGCCAGCAGCACAGACGAGCAGTACTTC	CASSTDEQYF
TRBV6-5	NA	TRBD2	TRBJ2-7	TGTGCCAGCAGAACCCGGACTAGCGGGAACGAGCAGTACTTC	CASRTRTSGNEQYF
TRBV6-1	NA	NA	TRBJ1-5	TGTGCCAGCAGTGAAAACGGTTTCAATCAGCCCCAGCATTTT	CASSENGFNQPQHF
TRBV7-8	NA	NA	TRBJ1-2	TGTGCCAGCAGCCCTCCTGGGGAAGGGGCCCACTATGGCTACACCTTC	CASSPPGEGAHYGYTF
TRBV5-6	NA	NA	TRBJ2-5	TGTGCCAGCAGCTATCCGGACGGGGTAGAGACCCAGTACTTC	CASSYPDGVETQYF
TRBV28	few	TRBD1	TRBJ1-5	TGTGCCACCTTGAAGTCCACAGGGGCTCAGCCCCAGCATTTT	CATLKSTGAQPQHF
TRBV29-1	once	TRBD2	TRBJ2-3	TGCAGCGTTGAGAACAGCGGGGGCAGCACAGATACGCAGTATTTT	CSVENSGGSTDTQYF
TRBV5-8	NA	TRBD2	TRBJ2-3	TGTGCCAGCAGCTTGGCCGGGGGGGAGGATACGCAGTATTTT	CASSLAGGEDTQYF
TRBV28	few	NA	TRBJ2-5	TGTGCCAGCACCTACCGAACGGGGAATTCGGGTGAGACCCAGTACTTC	CASTYRTGNSGETQYF
TRBV7-8	NA	TRBD2	TRBJ2-1	TGTGCCAGCAGCTTATCTAGCGGGAGATATGAGCAGTTCTTC	CASSLSSGRYEQFF
TRBV28	NA	NA	TRBJ2-5	TGTGCCAGCAGTCAAGCGGGTACCCAAGAGACCCAGTACTTC	CASSQAGTQETQYF
TRBV11-2	NA	NA	TRBJ2-5	TGTGCCAGCAGCTTATCACGTGGGGCCGTAGAGACCCAGTACTTC	CASSLSRGAVETQYF
TRBV6-5	NA	TRBD1	TRBJ1-1	TGTGCCAGCACCGACAGGGGAGGCACTGAAGCTTTCTTT	CASTDRGGTEAFF
TRBV2	NA	NA	TRBJ2-1	TGTGCCAGCAGTTACAGGGAAGGTTACAATGAGCAGTTCTTC	CASSYREGYNEQFF
TRBV5-1	NA	TRBD1	TRBJ2-1	TGCGCCAGCAGCCGGGGACAGGGTCGCAATGAGCAGTTCTTC	CASSRGQGRNEQFF
TRBV21-1	once	NA	TRBJ2-1	TGTGCCAGCGGACAGGGGAGAACCTACAATGAGCAGTTCTTC	CASGQGRTYNEQFF
TRBV11-1	NA	NA	TRBJ2-2	TGTGCCAGCAGCCTCATTGACACCGGGGAGCTGTTTTTT	CASSLIDTGELFF
TRBV4-3	NA	TRBD2	TRBJ2-3	TGCGCCAGCAGCCAAGACTCTGGGTCTAGCGGGGATCTGGGTACGCAGTATTTT	CASSQDSGSSGDLGTQYF
TRBV12-5	NA	NA	TRBJ1-5	TGTGCTAGTGGTTCACAATTGGGGGCGGGTGATCAGCCCCAGCATTTT	CASGSQLGAGDQPQHF
TRBV9	NA	NA	TRBJ2-2	TGTGCCAGCAGCCTGGGGCAGGGGATCGCCGGGGAGCTGTTTTTT	CASSLGQGIAGELFF
TRBV5-4	few	NA	TRBJ1-1	TGTGCCAGCAGCTTTGACCGGAACACTGAAGCTTTCTTT	CASSFDRNTEAFF